This TCR beta chain was documented in a study of OX40 agonist ivuxolimab in advanced cancers. Repertoires were generated with immunoSEQ multiplex PCR, while TCRdb's copy carries only in-frame clones and drops some. The sample comprises around 83,000 clones, around 90% of which are singletons, and about 2.3% rests with the top ten. CDR1 and CDR2 (germline): LNHDA, SQIVND (reference sequence). V trimming: 4 bases; J trimming: 3 bases; junction bases outside the gene matches: 3. The CDR3 has 15 residues. V is TRBV19 and J is TRBJ2-3; TRBD1 matches 11 bases. This clonotype was sampled from an adult with an advanced solid tumor such as melanoma, head and neck, liver or kidney cancer. Sequences were derived from CD4+ or CD8+ T cells sorted from blood, sampled in a trial of the OX40 agonist ivuxolimab. This chain's CDR3 is CASSTRDRGTDTQYF. CDR3 in DNA: TGTGCCAGTAGTACCCGGGACAGGGGGACAGATACGCAGTATTTT.